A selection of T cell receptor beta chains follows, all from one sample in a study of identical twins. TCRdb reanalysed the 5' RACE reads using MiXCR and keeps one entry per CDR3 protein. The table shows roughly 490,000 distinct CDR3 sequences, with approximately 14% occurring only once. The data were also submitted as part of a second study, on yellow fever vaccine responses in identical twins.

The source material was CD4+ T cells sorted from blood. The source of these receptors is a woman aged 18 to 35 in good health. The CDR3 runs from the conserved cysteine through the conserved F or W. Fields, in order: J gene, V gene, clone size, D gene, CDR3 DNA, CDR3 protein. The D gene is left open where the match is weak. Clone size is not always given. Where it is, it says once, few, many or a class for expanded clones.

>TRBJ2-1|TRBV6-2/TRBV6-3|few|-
TGTGCCAGCAGTTTCCTAGCCTACAATGAGCAGTTCTTC
CASSFLAYNEQFF
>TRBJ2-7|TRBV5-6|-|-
TGTGCCAGCAGCCCAGGCACGCAGATCCTCTACGAGCAGTACTTC
CASSPGTQILYEQYF
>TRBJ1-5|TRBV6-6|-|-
TGTGCCAGCAGAGAATATAGCAATCAGCCCCAGCATTTT
CASREYSNQPQHF
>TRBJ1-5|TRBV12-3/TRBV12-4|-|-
TGTGCCAGCAGTTTAAGGGGGGCTGGCAATCAGCCCCAGCATTTT
CASSLRGAGNQPQHF
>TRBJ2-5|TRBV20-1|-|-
TGCAGTGCCCACTATGACAGAGTAAAGACCCAGTACTTC
CSAHYDRVKTQYF
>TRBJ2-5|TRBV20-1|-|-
TGCAGTGCTACCTCAGGGGTTTGGCAAGAGACCCAGTACTTC
CSATSGVWQETQYF
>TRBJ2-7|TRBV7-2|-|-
TGTGCCAGCAGCTCCCGGACAGACCAATACGAGCAGTACTTC
CASSSRTDQYEQYF
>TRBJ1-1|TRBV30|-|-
TGTGCCTGGAGTGTAAGGGGTTGGGACACTGAAGCTTTCTTT
CAWSVRGWDTEAFF
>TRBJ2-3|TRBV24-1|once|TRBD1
TGTGCCACCAGTGACCCGACAGGGACAGATACGCAGTATTTT
CATSDPTGTDTQYF
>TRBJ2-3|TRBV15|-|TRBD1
TGTGCCACCAGCAGAGTCTTACCTACAGGGGATTCGACAGATACGCAGTATTTT
CATSRVLPTGDSTDTQYF
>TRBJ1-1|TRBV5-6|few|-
TGTGCCAGCAGTACAGGGTTTGAGGTCACTGAAGCTTTCTTT
CASSTGFEVTEAFF
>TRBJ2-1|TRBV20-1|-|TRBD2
TGCAGTGCTAGAGATAGCGGGAGATACAATGAGCAGTTCTTC
CSARDSGRYNEQFF
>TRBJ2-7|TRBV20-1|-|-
TGCAGTGCTAGCCCGGAGGGGTTCGAGCAGTACTTC
CSASPEGFEQYF
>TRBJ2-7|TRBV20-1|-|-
TGCAGTGCTAGAGATATAGTAGGCGGGACAACCTACGAGCAGTACTTC
CSARDIVGGTTYEQYF
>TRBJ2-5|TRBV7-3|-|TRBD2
TGTGCCAGCAGCTTGGGACTAGCGGGGGGACTACAAGAGACCCAGTACTTC
CASSLGLAGGLQETQYF
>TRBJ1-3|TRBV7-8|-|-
TGTGCCAGCACCACAGTGACACTATCTGGAAACACCATATATTTT
CASTTVTLSGNTIYF
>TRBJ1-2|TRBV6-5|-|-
TGTGCCAGCAGTTACTCGATGGGTAGGGGGGACTATGGCTACACCTTC
CASSYSMGRGDYGYTF
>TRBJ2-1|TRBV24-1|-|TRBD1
TGTGCCACCGGGACAGCCGACTACAATGAGCAGTTCTTC
CATGTADYNEQFF
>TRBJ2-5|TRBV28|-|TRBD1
TGTGCCAGCAGGGGCGGGACAGGGAATTGGGAGACCCAGTACTTC
CASRGGTGNWETQYF
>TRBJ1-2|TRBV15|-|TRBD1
TGTGCCACCAGCAGAGGCCCCCAGGGACAGGGGGCGTATGGCTACACCTTC
CATSRGPQGQGAYGYTF
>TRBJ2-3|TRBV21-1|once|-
TGTGCCAGCAGCAAAGAAGAGGGGTCAGATACGCAGTATTTT
CASSKEEGSDTQYF
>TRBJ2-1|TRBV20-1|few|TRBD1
TGCAGTGCTAGGGCGACAGGGGGCACCTACAATGAGCAGTTCTTC
CSARATGGTYNEQFF
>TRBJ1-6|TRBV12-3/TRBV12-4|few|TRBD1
TGTGCCAGCAGGGTCACAGGGGGCAATTCACCCCTCCACTTT
CASRVTGGNSPLHF
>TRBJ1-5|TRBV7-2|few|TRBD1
TGTGCCAGCAGCTTAGTTGGACAGGGCTATAGCAATCAGCCCCAGCATTTT
CASSLVGQGYSNQPQHF
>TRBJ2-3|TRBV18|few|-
TGTGCCAGCTCACACAGTACCTGGGGGGATGATACGCAGTATTTT
CASSHSTWGDDTQYF
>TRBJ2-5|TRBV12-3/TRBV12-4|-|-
TGTGCCAGCAGACCAATTCAGGGTGGACAAGAGACCCAGTACTTC
CASRPIQGGQETQYF
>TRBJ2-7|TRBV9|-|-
TGTGCCAGCAGCCTCGACTGGGCTCACGAGCAGTACTTC
CASSLDWAHEQYF
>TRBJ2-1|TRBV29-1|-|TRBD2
TGCAGCGGCAGGCGGGAGGAGCAGTTCTTC
CSGRREEQFF
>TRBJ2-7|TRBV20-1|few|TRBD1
TGCAGTGCTAGGGGAACCGGGACAGGGAACGAGCAGTACTTC
CSARGTGTGNEQYF
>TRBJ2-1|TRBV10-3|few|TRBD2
TGTGCCATCAGTGAGTCTGGCGGGGGGAGCTCCTACAATGAGCAGTTCTTC
CAISESGGGSSYNEQFF
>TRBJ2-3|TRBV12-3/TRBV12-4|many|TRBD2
TGTGCCAGCAGTCTGCGGGGGGCCACGGACGATGAGCAGTATTTT
CASSLRGATDDEQYF
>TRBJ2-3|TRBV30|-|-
TGTGCCTGGAGTTCCGGGATTAGCACAGATACGCAGTATTTT
CAWSSGISTDTQYF
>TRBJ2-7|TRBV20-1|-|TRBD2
TGCAGTGGGGTCCGGGGGGTCGACGAGCAGTACTTC
CSGVRGVDEQYF
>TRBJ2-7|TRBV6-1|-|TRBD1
TGTGCCAGCAGTGATAACAACAGGGGGCGGGAGCAGTACTTC
CASSDNNRGREQYF
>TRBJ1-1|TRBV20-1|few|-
TGCAGTGCTAGGAGCGCGGCGGGGAGGGCGAACACTGAAGCTTTCTTT
CSARSAAGRANTEAFF
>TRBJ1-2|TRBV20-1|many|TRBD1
TGCAGTGCTAGAGATTTCCACAGGGGGAACTATGGCTACACCTTC
CSARDFHRGNYGYTF
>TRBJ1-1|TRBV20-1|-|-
TGCAGTGCTAGAGGTGGGGGAAACACTGAAGCTTTCTTT
CSARGGGNTEAFF
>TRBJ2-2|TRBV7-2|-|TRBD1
TGTGCCAGCAGCTTAGCCCGGACAGGGAGCGGGGAGCTGTTTTTT
CASSLARTGSGELFF
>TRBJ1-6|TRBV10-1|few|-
TGCGCCAGCAGTGATCTGTATTCACCCCTCCACTTT
CASSDLYSPLHF
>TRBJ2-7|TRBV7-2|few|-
TGTGCCAGCAGCGGCCGGGGCCAGCCCTACGAGCAGTACTTC
CASSGRGQPYEQYF
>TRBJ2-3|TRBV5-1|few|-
TGCGCCAGCAGCCCGGGACAACCAAATACGCAGTATTTT
CASSPGQPNTQYF
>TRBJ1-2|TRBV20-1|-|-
TGCAGTGCTAGAGGGGTGGGGGGTCCTAACTATGGCTACACCTTC
CSARGVGGPNYGYTF
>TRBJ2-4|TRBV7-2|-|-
TGTGCCAGCAGCTTAGAGGGGGGGTCGTACATTCAGTACTTC
CASSLEGGSYIQYF
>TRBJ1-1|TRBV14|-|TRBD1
TGTGCCAGCAGCCCAGACAGGGCGGGGGGAACTGAAGCTTTCTTT
CASSPDRAGGTEAFF
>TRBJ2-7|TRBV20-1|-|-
TGCAGTGCTCTCCCTACAGGGCACGAGCAGTACTTC
CSALPTGHEQYF
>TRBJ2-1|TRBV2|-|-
TGTGCCAGCAGTGAGGGTCGAGACTACAATGAGCAGTTCTTC
CASSEGRDYNEQFF
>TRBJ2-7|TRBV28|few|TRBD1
TGTGCCAGCAGCGAGACAGGGGGCTACGAGCAGTACTTC
CASSETGGYEQYF
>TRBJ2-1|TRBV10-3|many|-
TGTGCCAACTCAAACGGGCTAGAGGCGTTCTTC
CANSNGLEAFF
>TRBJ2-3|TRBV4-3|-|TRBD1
TGCGCCAGCAGCCAAGAGATACAGGGGAAAGATACGCAGTATTTT
CASSQEIQGKDTQYF
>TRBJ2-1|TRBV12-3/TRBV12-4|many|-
TGTGCCAGCAGTTTAGGGTTAGAGGGGGAGCAGTTCTTC
CASSLGLEGEQFF
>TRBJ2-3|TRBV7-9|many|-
TGTGCCAGCAGTTTATCGGGGGCGGCAGATACGCAGTATTTT
CASSLSGAADTQYF
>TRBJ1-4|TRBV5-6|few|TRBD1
TGTGCCAGCAGCCCGACAGGGGGTGATGAAAAACTGTTTTTT
CASSPTGGDEKLFF
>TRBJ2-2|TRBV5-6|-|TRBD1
TGTGCCAGCAGCTACACAGGGGGCAGGATTTCGAACACCGGGGAGCTGTTTTTT
CASSYTGGRISNTGELFF
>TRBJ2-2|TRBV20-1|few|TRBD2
TGCAGTGCTAGAGATCTGGCGGGAGGGAGTGCCGGGGAGCTGTTTTTT
CSARDLAGGSAGELFF
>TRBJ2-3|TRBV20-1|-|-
TGCAGTGCTAACCGCGGGGATCCCACAGATACGCAGTATTTT
CSANRGDPTDTQYF